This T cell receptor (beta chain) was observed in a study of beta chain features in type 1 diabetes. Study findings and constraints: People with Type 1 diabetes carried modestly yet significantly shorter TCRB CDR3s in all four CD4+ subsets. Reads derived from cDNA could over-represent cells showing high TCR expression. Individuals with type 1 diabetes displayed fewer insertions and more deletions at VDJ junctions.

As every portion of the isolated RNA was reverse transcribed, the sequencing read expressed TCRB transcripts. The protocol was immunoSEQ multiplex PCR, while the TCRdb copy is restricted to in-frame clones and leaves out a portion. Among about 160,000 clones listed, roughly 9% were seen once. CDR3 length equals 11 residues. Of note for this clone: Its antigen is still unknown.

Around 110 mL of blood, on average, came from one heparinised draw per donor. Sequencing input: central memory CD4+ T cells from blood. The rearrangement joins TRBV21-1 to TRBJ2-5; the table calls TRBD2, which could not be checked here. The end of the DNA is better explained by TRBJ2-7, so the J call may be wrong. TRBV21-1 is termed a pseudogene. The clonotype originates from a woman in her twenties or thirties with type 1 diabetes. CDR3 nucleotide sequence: TGTGCCAGCAGCCCGCACTACGAGCAGTACTTC. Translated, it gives CASSPHYEQYF.